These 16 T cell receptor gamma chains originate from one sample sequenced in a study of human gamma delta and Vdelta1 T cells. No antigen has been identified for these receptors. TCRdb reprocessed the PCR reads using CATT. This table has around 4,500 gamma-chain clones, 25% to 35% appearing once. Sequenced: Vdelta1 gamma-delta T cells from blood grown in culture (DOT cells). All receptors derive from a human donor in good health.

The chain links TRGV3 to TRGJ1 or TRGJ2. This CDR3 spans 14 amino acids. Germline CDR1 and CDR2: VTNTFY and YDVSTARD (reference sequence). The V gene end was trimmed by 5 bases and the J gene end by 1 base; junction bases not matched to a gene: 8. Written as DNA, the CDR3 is TGTGCCACCTGGGGCGCGCTTAATTATTATAAGAAACTCTTT. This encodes CATWGALNYYKKLF.

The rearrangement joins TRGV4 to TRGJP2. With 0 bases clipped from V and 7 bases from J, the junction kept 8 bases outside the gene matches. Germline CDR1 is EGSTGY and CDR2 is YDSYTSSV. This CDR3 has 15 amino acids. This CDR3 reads CATWDGLWNDWIKTF. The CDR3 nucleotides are TGTGCCACCTGGGATGGGCTTTGGAATGATTGGATCAAGACGTTT.

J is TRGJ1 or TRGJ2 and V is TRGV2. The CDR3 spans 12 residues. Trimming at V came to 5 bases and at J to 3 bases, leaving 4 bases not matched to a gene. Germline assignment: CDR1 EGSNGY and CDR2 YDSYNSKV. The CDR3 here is CATWALYYKKLF. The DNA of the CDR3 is TGTGCCACCTGGGCACTTTATTATAAGAAACTCTTT.

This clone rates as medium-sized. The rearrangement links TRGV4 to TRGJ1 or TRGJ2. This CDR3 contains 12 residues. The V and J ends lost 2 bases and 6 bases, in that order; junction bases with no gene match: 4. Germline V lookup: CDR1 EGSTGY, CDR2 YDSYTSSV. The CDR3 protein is CATWDAPYKKLF. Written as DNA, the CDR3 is TGTGCCACCTGGGATGCCCCTTATAAGAAACTCTTT.

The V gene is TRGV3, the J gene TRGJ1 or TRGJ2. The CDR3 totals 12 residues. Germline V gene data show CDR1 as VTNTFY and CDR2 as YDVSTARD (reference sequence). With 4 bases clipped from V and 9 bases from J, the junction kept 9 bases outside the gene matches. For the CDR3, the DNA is TGTGCCACCTGGGATGGGCTTTTTAAGAAACTCTTT. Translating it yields CATWDGLFKKLF.

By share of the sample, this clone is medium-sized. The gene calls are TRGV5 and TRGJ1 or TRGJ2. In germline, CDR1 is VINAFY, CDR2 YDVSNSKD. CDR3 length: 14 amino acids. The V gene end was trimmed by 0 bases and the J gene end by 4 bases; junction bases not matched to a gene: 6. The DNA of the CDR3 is TGTGCCACCTGGGACAGGTCGGGATATTATAAGAAACTCTTT. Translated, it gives CATWDRSGYYKKLF.

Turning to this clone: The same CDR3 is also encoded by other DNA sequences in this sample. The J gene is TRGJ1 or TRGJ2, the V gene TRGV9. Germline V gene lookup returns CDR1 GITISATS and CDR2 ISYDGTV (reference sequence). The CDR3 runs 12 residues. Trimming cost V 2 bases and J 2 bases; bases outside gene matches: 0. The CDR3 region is CALWEDYYKKLF. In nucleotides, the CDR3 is TGTGCCTTGTGGGAGGATTATTATAAGAAACTCTTT.

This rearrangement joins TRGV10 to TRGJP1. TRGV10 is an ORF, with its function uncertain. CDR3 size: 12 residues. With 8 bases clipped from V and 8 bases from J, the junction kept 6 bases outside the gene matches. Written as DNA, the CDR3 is TGTGCTGCGTGGGAACCGGGTTGGTTCAAGATATTT. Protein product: CAAWEPGWFKIF.

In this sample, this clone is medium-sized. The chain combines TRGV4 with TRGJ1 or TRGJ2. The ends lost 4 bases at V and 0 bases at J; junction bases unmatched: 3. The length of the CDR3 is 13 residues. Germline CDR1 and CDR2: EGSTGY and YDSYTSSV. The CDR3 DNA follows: TGTGCCACCTGGGAGGCGAATTATTATAAGAAACTCTTT. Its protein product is CATWEANYYKKLF.

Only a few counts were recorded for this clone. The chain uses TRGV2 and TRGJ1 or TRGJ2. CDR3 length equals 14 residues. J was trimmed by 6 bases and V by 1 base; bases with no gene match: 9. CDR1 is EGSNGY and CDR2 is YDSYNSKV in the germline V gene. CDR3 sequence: CATWDGTSGYKKLF. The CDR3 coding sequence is TGTGCCACCTGGGACGGAACCTCTGGTTATAAGAAACTCTTT.

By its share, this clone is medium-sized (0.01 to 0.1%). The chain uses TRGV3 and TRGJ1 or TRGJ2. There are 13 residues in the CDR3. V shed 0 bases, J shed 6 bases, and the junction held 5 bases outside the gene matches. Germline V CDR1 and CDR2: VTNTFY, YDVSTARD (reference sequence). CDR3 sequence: CATWDRPGYKKLF. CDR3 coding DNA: TGTGCCACCTGGGACAGGCCTGGTTATAAGAAACTCTTT.

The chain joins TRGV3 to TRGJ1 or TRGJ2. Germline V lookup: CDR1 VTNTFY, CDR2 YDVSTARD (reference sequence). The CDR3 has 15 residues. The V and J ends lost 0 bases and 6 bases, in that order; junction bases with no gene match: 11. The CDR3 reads CATWDRPDVRYKKLF. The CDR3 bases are TGTGCCACCTGGGACAGGCCCGATGTTCGTTATAAGAAACTCTTT.

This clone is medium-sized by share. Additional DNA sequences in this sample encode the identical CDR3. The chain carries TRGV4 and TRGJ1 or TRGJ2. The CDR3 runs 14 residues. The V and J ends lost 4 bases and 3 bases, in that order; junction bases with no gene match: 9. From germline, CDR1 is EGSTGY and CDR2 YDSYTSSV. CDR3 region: CATWDGLSYYKKLF. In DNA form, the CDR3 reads TGTGCCACCTGGGACGGGCTCAGTTATTATAAGAAACTCTTT.

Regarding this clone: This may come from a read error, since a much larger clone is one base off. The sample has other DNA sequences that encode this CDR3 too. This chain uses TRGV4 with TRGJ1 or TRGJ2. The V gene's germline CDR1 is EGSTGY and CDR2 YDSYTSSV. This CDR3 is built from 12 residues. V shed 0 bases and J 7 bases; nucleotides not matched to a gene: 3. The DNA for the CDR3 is TGTGCCACCTGGGATGGGCGGTATAAGAAACTCTTT. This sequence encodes CATWDGRYKKLF.

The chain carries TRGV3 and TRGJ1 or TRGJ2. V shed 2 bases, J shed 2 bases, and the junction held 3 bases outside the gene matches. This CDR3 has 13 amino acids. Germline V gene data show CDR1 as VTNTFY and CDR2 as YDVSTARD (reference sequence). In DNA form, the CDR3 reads TGTGCCACCTGGGACAAACATTATTATAAGAAACTCTTT. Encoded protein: CATWDKHYYKKLF.

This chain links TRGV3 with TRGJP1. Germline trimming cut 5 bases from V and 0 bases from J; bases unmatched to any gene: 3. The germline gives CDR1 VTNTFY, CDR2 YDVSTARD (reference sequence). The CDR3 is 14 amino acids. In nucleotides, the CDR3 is TGTGCCACCTGGGGGTATACCACTGGTTGGTTCAAGATATTT. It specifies CATWGYTTGWFKIF.